Listed here are 10 T cell receptor beta chains from one sample, sequenced in a study of blood T cell repertoires in COVID-19. Assay: immunoSEQ multiplex PCR; the TCRdb copy retains only in-frame clones and omits some. The data show 250,000 to 350,000 clones, about 92% seen once. The sample was PBMCs or T cells enriched from blood (not recorded which). The receptor source for this set is a woman aged 30 to 39 who had recovered from COVID-19.

The V gene is TRBV4-1, the J gene TRBJ2-1, with TRBD2 identical over 9 bases. V shed 3 bases, J shed 2 bases, and the junction held 2 bases outside the gene matches. The CDR3 contains 15 residues. Germline loops: CDR1 MGHRA, CDR2 YSYEKL. The CDR3 DNA sequence: TGCGCCAGCAGCCAGACTAGCGGCACCTACAATGAGCAGTTCTTC. The encoded protein is CASSQTSGTYNEQFF.

The V call is TRBV11-3, the J call TRBJ2-5; 14 nucleotides align to TRBD2. V lost 5 bases and J lost 5; bases outside the gene matches: 1. There are 14 residues in the CDR3. The germline V gene encodes CDR1 SGHNT and CDR2 YENEEA. As DNA, the CDR3 is TGTGCCAGCAGCCGGACTAGCGGGGGGGAGACCCAGTACTTC. Its translation: CASSRTSGGETQYF.

The J gene is TRBJ2-3, the V gene TRBV19; 10 bases match TRBD2. Losses at the gene ends were 1 base for V and 8 bases for J; bases not matched to a gene: 9. The CDR3 covers 16 residues. Germline assignment: CDR1 LNHDA and CDR2 SQIVND (reference sequence). DNA of the CDR3: TGTGCCAGTAGTATAGGAACTAGCGGGATCAGCCTTACGCAGTATTTT. Its translation is CASSIGTSGISLTQYF.

This chain joins TRBV6-5 and TRBJ1-1; 12 nucleotides match TRBD1. Germline CDR1 and CDR2: MNHEY and SVGAGI. The CDR3 is 14 residues long. V lost 5 bases to trimming and J lost 9 bases; unmatched junction nucleotides: 7. CDR3 bases: TGTGCCAGCAGTACCGGGACAGGGGGCGCAAAAGCTTTCTTT. This encodes CASSTGTGGAKAFF.

The V gene is TRBV28, the J gene TRBJ2-2, with D perhaps matching TRBD2 (6 bases). The germline V gene has CDR1 MDHEN and CDR2 SYDVKM. Trimming cost V 3 bases and J 0 bases, with 14 bases left between them. This CDR3 is 17 amino acids long. This CDR3 is CASSLHPGGANTGELFF. The CDR3 nucleotides read TGTGCCAGCAGTTTGCACCCCGGGGGAGCGAACACCGGGGAGCTGTTTTTT.

This chain links TRBV5-5 with TRBJ1-5; TRBD1 is a possible D gene (5 bases). The V end was cut by 4 bases, the J end by 3 bases, with 17 bases between. The germline V gene has CDR1 SGHKS and CDR2 YYEKEE (reference sequence). The CDR3 covers 16 residues. CDR3 sequence reads: CASSPESGIVNQPQHF. CDR3 bases: TGTGCCAGCAGCCCGGAATCAGGGATAGTCAATCAGCCCCAGCATTTT. The full variable domain, its missing parts supplied by reference TRBV5-5 and TRBJ1-5, is DAGVTQSPTHLIKTRGQQVTLRCSPISGHKSVSWYQQVLGQGPQFIFQYYEKEERGRGNFPDRFSARQFPNYSSELNVNALLLGDSALYLCASSPESGIVNQPQHFGDGTRLSIL.

This chain connects TRBV7-8 to TRBJ1-2; unclear D gene. V was pared by 2 bases and J by 4 bases, with 11 bases between. Germline V lookup: CDR1 SGHVS, CDR2 FQNEAQ. The CDR3 has 14 residues. The CDR3 sequence: CASSLLFTGYGYTF. The CDR3, as DNA: TGTGCCAGCAGCTTATTGTTTACCGGCTATGGCTACACCTTC. The whole variable domain, filled in from reference TRBV7-8 and TRBJ1-2, reads GAGVSQSPRYKVAKRGQDVALRCDPISGHVSLFWYQQALGQGPEFLTYFQNEAQLDKSGLPSDRFFAERPEGSVSTLKIQRTQQEDSAVYLCASSLLFTGYGYTFGSGTRLTVV.

The gene calls are TRBV3-1 (or the pseudogene TRBV3-2) and TRBJ1-4, with 7 nucleotides matching TRBD1. The V and J ends lost 3 bases and 9 bases, in that order; junction bases with no gene match: 7. Germline V gives CDR1 LGHDT, CDR2 YNNKEL (reference sequence). This CDR3 is 14 amino acids long. The CDR3 here is CASSQGDSQQKLFF. The CDR3 region has the DNA TGTGCCAGCAGCCAGGGGGACAGCCAACAAAAACTGTTTTTT.

The chain joins TRBV28 to TRBJ1-5; 8 nucleotides line up with TRBD1. The V and J ends lost 4 bases and 2 bases, in that order; junction bases with no gene match: 7. Germline assignment: CDR1 MDHEN and CDR2 SYDVKM. This CDR3 has 16 residues. The CDR3 here is CASSYASGGGNQPQHF. The CDR3 DNA reads TGTGCCAGCAGTTACGCCTCAGGGGGCGGCAATCAGCCCCAGCATTTT.

The chain carries TRBV10-3 and TRBJ2-7; 8 nucleotides match TRBD2. Germline lookup yields CDR1 ENHRY and CDR2 SYGVKD. Losses at the gene ends were 10 bases for V and 2 bases for J; bases not matched to a gene: 13. The CDR3 length is 15 residues. The CDR3 reads CATLSTGLAAYEQYF. CDR3 nucleotides: TGTGCCACCCTCTCCACCGGACTAGCTGCCTACGAGCAGTACTTC.